The sequence of this TCR beta chain was determined in a study of response to subunit inactivated influenza vaccine. Points from the study as a whole: The authors proposed limited new T cell recruitment per seasonal influenza vaccination.

On this clonotype: Antigen specificity is unknown.

V lost 6 bases to trimming and J lost 6 bases, with 17 bases between them. The length of the CDR3 is 13 residues. CDR1 and CDR2 (germline): DFQATT, SNEGSKA (reference sequence). TCRdb called the RT-PCR reads again in MiXCR, with one record for every CDR3 protein. Seen here are almost 250,000 distinct CDR3 sequences, 9.5% to 15% observed once, and the top ten hold 7.5% to 10%. The sequences come from non-naive T cells sorted from PBMCs, collected 14 to 15 days before vaccination. The chain carries TRBV20-1 and TRBJ1-1, with no clear D. The receptor was isolated from a man between 45 and 60 years old who received an inactivated influenza vaccine. CDR3 DNA: TGCAGTGCAAAAGAAGGAGGAAACCCTGAAGCTTTCTTT. Its translation: CSAKEGGNPEAFF.